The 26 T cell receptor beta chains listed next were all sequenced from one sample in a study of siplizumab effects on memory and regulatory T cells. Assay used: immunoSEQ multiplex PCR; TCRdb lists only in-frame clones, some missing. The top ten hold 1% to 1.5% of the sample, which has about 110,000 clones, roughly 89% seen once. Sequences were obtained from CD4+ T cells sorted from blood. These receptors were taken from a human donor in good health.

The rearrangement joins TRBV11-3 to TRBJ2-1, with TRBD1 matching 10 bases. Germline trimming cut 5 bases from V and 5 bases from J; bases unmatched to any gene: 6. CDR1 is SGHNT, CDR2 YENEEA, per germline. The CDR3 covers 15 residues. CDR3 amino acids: CASSADRGANNEQFF. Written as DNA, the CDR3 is TGTGCCAGCAGCGCGGACAGGGGGGCTAACAATGAGCAGTTCTTC.

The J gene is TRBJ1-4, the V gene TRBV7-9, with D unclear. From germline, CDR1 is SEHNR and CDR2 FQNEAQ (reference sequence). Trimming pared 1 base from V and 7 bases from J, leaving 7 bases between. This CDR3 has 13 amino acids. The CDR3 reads CASSLVRSEKLFF. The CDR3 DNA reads TGTGCCAGCAGCTTAGTTCGGTCTGAAAAACTGTTTTTT.

DNA of the CDR3: TGCGCCAGCAGCTTGAGGGGAAGGTACACTGAAGCTTTCTTT. Encoded protein: CASSLRGRYTEAFF. The chain uses TRBV5-1 and TRBJ1-1; possible D gene TRBD1, 5 bases. The germline V and J ends were trimmed by 1 base and 3 bases, with 10 bases remaining between them. The CDR3 covers 14 residues. Looked up from germline, CDR1 is SGHRS and CDR2 is YFSETQ.

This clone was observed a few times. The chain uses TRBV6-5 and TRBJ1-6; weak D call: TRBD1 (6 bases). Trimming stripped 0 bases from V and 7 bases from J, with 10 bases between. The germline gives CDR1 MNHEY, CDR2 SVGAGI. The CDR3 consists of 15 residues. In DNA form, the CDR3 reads TGTGCCAGCAGTTACTCTCGACAGGACAATTCACCCCTCCACTTT. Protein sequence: CASSYSRQDNSPLHF.

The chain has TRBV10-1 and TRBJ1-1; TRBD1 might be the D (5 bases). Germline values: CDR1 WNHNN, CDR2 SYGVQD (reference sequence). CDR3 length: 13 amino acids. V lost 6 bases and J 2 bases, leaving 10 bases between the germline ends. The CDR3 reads CASSQGRNTEAFF. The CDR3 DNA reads TGCGCCAGCAGCCAGGGACGCAACACTGAAGCTTTCTTT.

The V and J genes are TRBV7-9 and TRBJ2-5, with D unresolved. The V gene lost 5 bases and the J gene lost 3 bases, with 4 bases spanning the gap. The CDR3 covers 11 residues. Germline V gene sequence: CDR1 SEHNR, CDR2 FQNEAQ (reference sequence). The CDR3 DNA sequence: TGTGCCAGCAGCATGAAAGAGACCCAGTACTTC. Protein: CASSMKETQYF.

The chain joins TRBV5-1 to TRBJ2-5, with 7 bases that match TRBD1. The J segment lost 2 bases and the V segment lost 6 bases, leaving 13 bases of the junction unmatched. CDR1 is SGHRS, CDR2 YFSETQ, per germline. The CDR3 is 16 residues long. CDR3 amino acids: CASTVSRDSLQETQYF. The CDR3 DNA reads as TGCGCCAGCACCGTGTCTCGGGACAGCCTACAAGAGACCCAGTACTTC.

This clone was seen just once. The CDR3 DNA reads as TGTGCCAGCAGTTATAGGGCGACAGGTGAAAAACTGTTTTTT. This translates into CASSYRATGEKLFF. V is TRBV6-5 and J is TRBJ1-4; TRBD1 is a possible D gene (6 bases). CDR1 MNHEY and CDR2 SVGAGI come from the germline V gene. The CDR3 sequence is 14 residues long. The V and J ends lost 3 bases and 7 bases respectively, with 12 bases between them.

CDR3 region: CASSLGVAMTGGELFF. In DNA form, the CDR3 reads TGCGCCAGCAGCTTGGGCGTAGCGATGACGGGCGGGGAGCTGTTTTTT. The gene calls are TRBV5-1 and TRBJ2-2; tentative D call: TRBD2 (5 bases). The CDR3 sequence is 16 residues long. Trimming removed 0 bases at V and 7 bases at J, with 16 bases between. Germline CDR1 and CDR2: SGHRS and YFSETQ.

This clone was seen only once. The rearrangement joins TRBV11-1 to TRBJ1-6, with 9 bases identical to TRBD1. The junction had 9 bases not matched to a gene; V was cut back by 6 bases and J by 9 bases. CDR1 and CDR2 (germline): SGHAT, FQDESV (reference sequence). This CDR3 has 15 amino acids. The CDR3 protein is CASRAGTGRISPLHF. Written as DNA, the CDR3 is TGTGCCAGCAGAGCAGGGACAGGGAGAATTTCACCCCTCCACTTT. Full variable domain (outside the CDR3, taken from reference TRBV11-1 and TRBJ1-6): EAEVAQSPRYKITEKSQAVAFWCDPISGHATLYWYRQILGQGPELLVQFQDESVVDDSQLPKDRFSAERLKGVDSTLKIQPAELGDSAMYLCASRAGTGRISPLHFGNGTRLTVT.

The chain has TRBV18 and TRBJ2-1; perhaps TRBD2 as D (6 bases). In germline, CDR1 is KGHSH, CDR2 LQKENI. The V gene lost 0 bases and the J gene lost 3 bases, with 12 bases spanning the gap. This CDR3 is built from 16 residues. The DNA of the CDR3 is TGTGCCAGCTCACCACCGTCTGACGGGAGCTACAATGAGCAGTTCTTC. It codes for CASSPPSDGSYNEQFF.

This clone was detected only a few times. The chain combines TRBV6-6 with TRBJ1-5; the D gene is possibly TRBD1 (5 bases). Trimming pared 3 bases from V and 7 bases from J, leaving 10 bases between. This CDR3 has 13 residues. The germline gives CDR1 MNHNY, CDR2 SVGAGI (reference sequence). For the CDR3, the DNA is TGTGCCAGCAGTTATCAGGGTGGGCAGCCCCAGCATTTT. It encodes CASSYQGGQPQHF.

As DNA, the CDR3 is TGTGCCAGCAGTAGATCCCCAAATCAGCCCCAGCATTTT. The encoded protein is CASSRSPNQPQHF. The V call is TRBV6-5, the J call TRBJ1-5; no firm D call. The CDR3 sequence is 13 residues long. V was pared by 5 bases and J by 4 bases, with 9 bases between. From germline, CDR1 is MNHEY and CDR2 SVGAGI.

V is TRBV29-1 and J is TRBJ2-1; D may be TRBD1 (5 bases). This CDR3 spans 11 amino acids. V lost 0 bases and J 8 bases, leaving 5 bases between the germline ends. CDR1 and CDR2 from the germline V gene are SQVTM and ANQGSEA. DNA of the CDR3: TGCAGCGTTGAAGAAGGGGATGAGCAGTTCTTC. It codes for CSVEEGDEQFF.

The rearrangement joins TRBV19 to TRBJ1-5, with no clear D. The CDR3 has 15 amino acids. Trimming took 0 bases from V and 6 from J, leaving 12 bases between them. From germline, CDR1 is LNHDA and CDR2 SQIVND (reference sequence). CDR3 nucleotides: TGTGCCAGTAGTATAGATCGGGGTCGGGCTCAGCCCCAGCATTTT. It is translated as CASSIDRGRAQPQHF.

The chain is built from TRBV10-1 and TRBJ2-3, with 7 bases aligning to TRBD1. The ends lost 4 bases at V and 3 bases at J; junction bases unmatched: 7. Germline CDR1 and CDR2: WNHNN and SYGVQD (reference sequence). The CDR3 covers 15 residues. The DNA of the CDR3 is TGCGCCAGCAGTGCCCAGGGGGATGCGACAGATACGCAGTATTTT. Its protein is CASSAQGDATDTQYF.

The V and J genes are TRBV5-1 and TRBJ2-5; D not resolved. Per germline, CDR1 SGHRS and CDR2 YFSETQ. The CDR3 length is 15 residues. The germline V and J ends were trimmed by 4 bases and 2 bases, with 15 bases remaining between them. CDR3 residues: CASSPLGTEQETQYF. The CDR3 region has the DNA TGCGCCAGCAGCCCCCTGGGCACAGAACAAGAGACCCAGTACTTC.

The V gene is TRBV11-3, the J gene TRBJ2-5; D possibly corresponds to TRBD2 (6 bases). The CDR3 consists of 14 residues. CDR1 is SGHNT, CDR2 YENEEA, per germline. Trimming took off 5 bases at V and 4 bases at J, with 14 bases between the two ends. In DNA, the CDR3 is TGTGCCAGCAGCAGTGGGGGGTCATTAGAGACCCAGTACTTC. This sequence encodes CASSSGGSLETQYF.

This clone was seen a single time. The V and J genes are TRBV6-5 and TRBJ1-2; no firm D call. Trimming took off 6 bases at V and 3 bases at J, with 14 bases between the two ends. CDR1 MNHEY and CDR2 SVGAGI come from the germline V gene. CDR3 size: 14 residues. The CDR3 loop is CASRKGRTDYGYTF. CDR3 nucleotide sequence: TGTGCCAGCAGAAAAGGGCGTACGGACTATGGCTACACCTTC.

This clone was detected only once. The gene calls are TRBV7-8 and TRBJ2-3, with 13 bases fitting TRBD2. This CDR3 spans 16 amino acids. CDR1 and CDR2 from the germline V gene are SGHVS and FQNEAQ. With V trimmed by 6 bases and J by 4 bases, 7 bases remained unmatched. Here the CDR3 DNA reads TGTGCCAGCAGGACTAGCGGGGGGTTAAGGGCAGATACGCAGTATTTT. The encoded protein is CASRTSGGLRADTQYF.

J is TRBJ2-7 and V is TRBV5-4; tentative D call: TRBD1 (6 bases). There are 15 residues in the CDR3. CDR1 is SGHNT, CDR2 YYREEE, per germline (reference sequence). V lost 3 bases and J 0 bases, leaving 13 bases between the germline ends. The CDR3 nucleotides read TGTGCCAGCAGCTCCAGACAGGCTCTCTCCTACGAGCAGTACTTC. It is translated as CASSSRQALSYEQYF.

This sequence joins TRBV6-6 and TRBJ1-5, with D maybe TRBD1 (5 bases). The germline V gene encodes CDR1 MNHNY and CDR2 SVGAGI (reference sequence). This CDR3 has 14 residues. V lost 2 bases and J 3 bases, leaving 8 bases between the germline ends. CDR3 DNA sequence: TGTGCCAGCAGTTACCAGGGTGACAATCAGCCCCAGCATTTT. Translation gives CASSYQGDNQPQHF.

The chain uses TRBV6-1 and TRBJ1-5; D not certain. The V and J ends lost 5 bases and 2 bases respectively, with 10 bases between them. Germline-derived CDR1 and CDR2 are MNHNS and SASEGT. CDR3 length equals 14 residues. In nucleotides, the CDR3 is TGTGCCAGCAGTCCTGGGGTTGGCAATCAGCCCCAGCATTTT. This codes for CASSPGVGNQPQHF.

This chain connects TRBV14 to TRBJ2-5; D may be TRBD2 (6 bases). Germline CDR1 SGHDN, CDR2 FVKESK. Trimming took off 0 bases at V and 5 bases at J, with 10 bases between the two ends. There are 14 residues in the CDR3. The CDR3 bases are TGTGCCAGCAGCCAAGATCCCACTAGCGAGACCCAGTACTTC. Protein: CASSQDPTSETQYF.

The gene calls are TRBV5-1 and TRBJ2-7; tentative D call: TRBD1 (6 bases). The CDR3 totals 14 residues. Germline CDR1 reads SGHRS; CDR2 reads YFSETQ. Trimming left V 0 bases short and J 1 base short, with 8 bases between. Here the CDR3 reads CASSLGTASYEQYF. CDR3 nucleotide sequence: TGCGCCAGCAGCTTGGGGACAGCTTCCTACGAGCAGTACTTC.

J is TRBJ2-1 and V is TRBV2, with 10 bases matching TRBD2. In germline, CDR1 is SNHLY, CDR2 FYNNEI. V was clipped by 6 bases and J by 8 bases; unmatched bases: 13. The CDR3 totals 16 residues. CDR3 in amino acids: CASSPRSGRDTDEQFF. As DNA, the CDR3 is TGTGCCAGCAGCCCCCGGAGCGGGAGGGATACTGATGAGCAGTTCTTC.